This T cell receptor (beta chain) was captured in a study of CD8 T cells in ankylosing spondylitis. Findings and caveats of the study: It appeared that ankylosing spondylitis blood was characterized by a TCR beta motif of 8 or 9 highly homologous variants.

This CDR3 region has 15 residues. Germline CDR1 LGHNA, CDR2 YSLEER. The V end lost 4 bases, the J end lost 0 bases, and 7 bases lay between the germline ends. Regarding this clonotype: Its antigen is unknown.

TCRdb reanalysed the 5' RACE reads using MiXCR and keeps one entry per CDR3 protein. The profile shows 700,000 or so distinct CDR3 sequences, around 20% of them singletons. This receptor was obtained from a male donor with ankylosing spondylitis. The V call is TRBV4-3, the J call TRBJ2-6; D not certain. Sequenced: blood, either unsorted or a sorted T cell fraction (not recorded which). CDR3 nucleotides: TGCGCCAGCAGCCCTTACACCTCTGGGGCCAACGTCCTGACTTTC. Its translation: CASSPYTSGANVLTF.